A single sample gave rise to the 3 T cell receptor beta chains below, sequenced in a study of shared clonotypes between healthy human individuals (dated by TCRdb to about 2020). The method behind the library was the immunoSEQ multiplex PCR assay. Here the immuneACCESS table is served through TCRdb, limited to in-frame sequences with V and J called. Missing clones are a known gap in these copies; in checked studies unresolved V genes cover under half, and the rest lacks a known reason. Recorded for this sample are over 2 million clones; about 95% of them occurred a single time. The top ten clones comprise roughly 1% of the sample. CD8 naive samples were CD45RO-negative cells positively selected for CCR7, giving a CD45RA+CCR7+ population that excluded TemRA cells. Input material: naive CD8+ T cells sorted from blood. Sample cell subset or site, as interpreted from the label and publication: CD45RA+CCR7+. All receptors derive from a man aged 18-30 years in good health.

The chain carries TRBV6-6 and TRBJ1-1; no clear D gene. Germline lookup yields CDR1 MNHNY and CDR2 SVGAGI (reference sequence). Trimming took off 0 bases at V and 0 bases at J, with 11 bases between the two ends. This CDR3 spans 16 amino acids. CDR3 in DNA: TGTGCCAGCAGTTACTCGGTCGGAAACCTGAACACTGAAGCTTTCTTT. It is translated as CASSYSVGNLNTEAFF.

The chain combines TRBV27 with TRBJ2-1, with 8 nucleotides matching TRBD1. V lost 9 bases and J lost 4; bases outside the gene matches: 5. From germline, CDR1 is MNHEY and CDR2 SMNVEV (reference sequence). The CDR3 contains 13 residues. The CDR3 is CASRQGIYNEQFF. The CDR3 region has the DNA TGTGCCAGTCGACAGGGGATTTACAATGAGCAGTTCTTC.

The V and J genes are TRBV4-2 and TRBJ1-1; the D gene is possibly TRBD1 (5 bases). Trimming removed 4 bases at V and 8 bases at J, with 11 bases between. The CDR3 has 12 amino acids. The germline CDR1 and CDR2 sequences are LGHNA and YNFKEQ. The CDR3 DNA reads as TGTGCCAGCAGCCCCGAGTGGGGGGAAGCTTTCTTT. Encoded protein: CASSPEWGEAFF.